A single sample gave rise to the 5 T cell receptor beta chains below, sequenced in a study of blood T cell repertoires in COVID-19. Only in-frame clones appear in the TCRdb table, and some are missing; sequencing was by immunoSEQ multiplex PCR. The data hold roughly 37,000 clones, with roughly 80% observed a single time. The sequenced material came from peripheral blood. All receptors derive from a human donor in a cohort sampled during active COVID-19.

V is TRBV28 and J is TRBJ2-5, with TRBD1 as a possible D gene (6 bases). Deletions cut 6 bases from V and 2 bases from J, with 13 bases between. This CDR3 has 14 amino acids. The germline V gene encodes CDR1 MDHEN and CDR2 SYDVKM. CDR3 sequence: CASSSADRQETQYF. As DNA, the CDR3 is TGTGCCAGCAGCTCCGCGGACAGACAAGAGACCCAGTACTTC.

This rearrangement joins TRBV19 to TRBJ1-5, with a tentative D call TRBD1 (5 bases). The V end was cut by 6 bases, the J end by 0 bases, with 18 bases between. Germline V lookup: CDR1 LNHDA, CDR2 SQIVND (reference sequence). There are 17 residues in the CDR3. CDR3 DNA: TGTGCCAGTAGCAGCGAAGCAGGGTTCAGTAGCAATCAGCCCCAGCATTTT. This sequence encodes CASSSEAGFSSNQPQHF.

V and J are TRBV4-3 and TRBJ1-4; 7 nucleotides agree with TRBD1. This CDR3 has 15 amino acids. Germline V CDR1 and CDR2: LGHNA, YSLEER. With 0 bases clipped from V and 5 bases from J, the junction kept 3 bases outside the gene matches. CDR3 in amino acids: CASSQEAGGNEKLFF. The CDR3 DNA follows: TGCGCCAGCAGCCAAGAGGCAGGGGGAAATGAAAAACTGTTTTTT.

V usage is TRBV6-5 and J usage is TRBJ1-1; D not certain. The V end lost 7 bases, the J end lost 1 base, and 10 bases lay between the germline ends. This CDR3 is built from 13 residues. Germline CDR1 is MNHEY and CDR2 is SVGAGI. DNA of the CDR3: TGTGCCAGCACTCAGACAAAGAACACTGAAGCTTTCTTT. Translation: CASTQTKNTEAFF.

Within the sample, this clone is medium-sized (0.01 to 0.1%). V gene TRBV5-1 combines with J gene TRBJ1-4; 7 bases are a match to TRBD1. Trimming removed 4 bases from V and 7 bases from J; junction bases left unmatched: 13. The germline CDR1 and CDR2 sequences are SGHRS and YFSETQ. This CDR3 has 16 residues. The CDR3 DNA is TGCGCCAGCAGCCGGGACAGCGGAAGATTGGGTGAAAAACTGTTTTTT. Translation gives CASSRDSGRLGEKLFF. The entire variable domain, with the rest obtained from reference TRBV5-1 and TRBJ1-4, is as follows: KAGVTQTPRYLIKTRGQQVTLSCSPISGHRSVSWYQQTPGQGLQFLFEYFSETQRNKGNFPGRFSGRQFSNSRSEMNVSTLELGDSALYLCASSRDSGRLGEKLFFGSGTQLSVL.